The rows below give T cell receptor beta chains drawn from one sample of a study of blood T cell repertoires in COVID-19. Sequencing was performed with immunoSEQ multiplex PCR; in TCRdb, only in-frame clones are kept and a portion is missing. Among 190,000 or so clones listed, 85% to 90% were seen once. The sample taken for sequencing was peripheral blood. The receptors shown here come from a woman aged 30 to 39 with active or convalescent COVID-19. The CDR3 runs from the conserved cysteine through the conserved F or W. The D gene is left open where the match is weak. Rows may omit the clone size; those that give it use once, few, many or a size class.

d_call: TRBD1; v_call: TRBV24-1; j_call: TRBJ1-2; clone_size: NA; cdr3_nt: TGTGCCACCAGTGGACGGGACAGCCTGAGGGCTGGCTACACCTTC; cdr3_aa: CATSGRDSLRAGYTF
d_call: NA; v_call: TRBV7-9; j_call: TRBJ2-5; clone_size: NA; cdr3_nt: TGTGCCAGCAGCTTAGTTCAGGGCTCCCAAGAGACCCAGTACTTC; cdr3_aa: CASSLVQGSQETQYF
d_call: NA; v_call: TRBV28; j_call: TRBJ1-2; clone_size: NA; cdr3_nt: TGTGCCAGCAGTTTACATCGGGGGGCGGGCGGCTACACCTTC; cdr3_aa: CASSLHRGAGGYTF
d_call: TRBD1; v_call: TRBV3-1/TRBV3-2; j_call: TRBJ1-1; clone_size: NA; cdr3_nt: TGTGCCAGCAGCCTGACAGGGCATGAAGCTTTCTTT; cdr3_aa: CASSLTGHEAFF
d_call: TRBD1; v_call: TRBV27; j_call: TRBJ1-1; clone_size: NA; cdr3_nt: TGTGCCAGCAGTCTGATACAGGGGTTCGAAGCTTTCTTT; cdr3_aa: CASSLIQGFEAFF
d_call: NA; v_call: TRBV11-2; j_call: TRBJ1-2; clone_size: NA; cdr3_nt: TGTGCCAGCAGCTTAGCACCGGACACGGCTAACTATGGCTACACCTTC; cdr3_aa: CASSLAPDTANYGYTF
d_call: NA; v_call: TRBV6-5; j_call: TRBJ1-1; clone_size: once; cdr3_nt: TGTGCCAGCAGAACGACAGAAATCGCTGAAGCTTTCTTT; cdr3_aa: CASRTTEIAEAFF
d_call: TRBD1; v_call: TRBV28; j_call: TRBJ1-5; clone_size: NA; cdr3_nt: TGTGCCAGCAGTGGACAGGGAGATCAGCCCCAGCATTTT; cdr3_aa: CASSGQGDQPQHF
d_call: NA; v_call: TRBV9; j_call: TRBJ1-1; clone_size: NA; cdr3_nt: TGTGCCAGCAGCGTAGAGTGGGGGGAGAACACTGAAGCTTTCTTT; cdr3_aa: CASSVEWGENTEAFF
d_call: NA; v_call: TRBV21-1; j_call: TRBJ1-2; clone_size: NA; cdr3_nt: TGTGCCAGCAGCAAAGCGGCGGGACAGGGTAACTATGGCTACACCTTC; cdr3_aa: CASSKAAGQGNYGYTF
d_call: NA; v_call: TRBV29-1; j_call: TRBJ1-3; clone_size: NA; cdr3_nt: TGCAGCGTTGTTGAGGGGCGCGGGGGTGGAAACACCATATATTTT; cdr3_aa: CSVVEGRGGGNTIYF
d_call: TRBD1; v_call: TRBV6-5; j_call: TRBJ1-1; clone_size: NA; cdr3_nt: TGTGCCAGCAGCCCACAGGGGCTGAACACTGAAGCTTTCTTT; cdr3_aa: CASSPQGLNTEAFF
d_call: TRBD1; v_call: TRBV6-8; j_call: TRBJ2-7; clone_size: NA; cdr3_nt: TGTGCCAGCAGTCCCGGGACAGGGTTCAGCTCCTACGAGCAGTACTTC; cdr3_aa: CASSPGTGFSSYEQYF
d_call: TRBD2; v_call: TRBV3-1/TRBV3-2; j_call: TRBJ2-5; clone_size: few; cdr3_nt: TGTGCCAGCAGCCACGGGGGGGGAGAGACCCAGTACTTC; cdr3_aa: CASSHGGGETQYF
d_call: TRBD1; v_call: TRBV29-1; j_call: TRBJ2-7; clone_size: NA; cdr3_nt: TGCAGCGCCCCCGGACAGGGCCCCTACGAGCAGTACTTC; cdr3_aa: CSAPGQGPYEQYF
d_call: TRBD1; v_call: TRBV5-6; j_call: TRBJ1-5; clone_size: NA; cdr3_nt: TGTGCCAGCAGCTCAAGGGGGCGTAGCAATCAGCCCCAGCATTTT; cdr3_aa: CASSSRGRSNQPQHF
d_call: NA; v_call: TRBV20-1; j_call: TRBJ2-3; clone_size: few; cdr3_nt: TGCAGTGCCGAACTCACAGATACGCAGTATTTT; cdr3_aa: CSAELTDTQYF
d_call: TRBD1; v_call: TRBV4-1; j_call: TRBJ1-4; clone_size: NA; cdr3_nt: TGCGCCAGCAGCGTGGACAGGGGGCGAGGTAATGAAAAACTGTTTTTT; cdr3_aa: CASSVDRGRGNEKLFF
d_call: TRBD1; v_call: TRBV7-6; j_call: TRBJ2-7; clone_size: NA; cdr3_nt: TGTGCCAGCAGCTCTACAGGGGGCGAGCAGTACTTC; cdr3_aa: CASSSTGGEQYF
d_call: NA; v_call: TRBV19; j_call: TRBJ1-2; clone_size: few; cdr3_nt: TGTGCCAGTAGTATAACGCCAGGCAGCTATGGCTACACCTTC; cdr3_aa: CASSITPGSYGYTF
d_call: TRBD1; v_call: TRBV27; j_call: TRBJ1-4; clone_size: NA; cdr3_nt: TGTGCCAGCAGTCCCCGACAGGGGGTTCAAAGAACTAATGAAAAACTGTTTTTT; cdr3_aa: CASSPRQGVQRTNEKLFF
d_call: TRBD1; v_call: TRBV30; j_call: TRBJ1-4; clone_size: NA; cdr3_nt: TGTGCCTGGAGTAGGCAGGGGGATACGTTTTTT; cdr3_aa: CAWSRQGDTFF
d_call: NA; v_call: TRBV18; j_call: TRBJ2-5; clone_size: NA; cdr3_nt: TGTGCCAGCTCACCAGGGCAGACGCAAGAGACCCAGTACTTC; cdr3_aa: CASSPGQTQETQYF
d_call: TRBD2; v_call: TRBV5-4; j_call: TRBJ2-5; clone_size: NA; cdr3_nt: TGTGCCAGCAGCTCCCGGACTAGCGGGAGCCAAGAGACCCAGTACTTC; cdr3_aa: CASSSRTSGSQETQYF
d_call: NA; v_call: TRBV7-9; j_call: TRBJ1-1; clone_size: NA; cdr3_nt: TGTGCCAGCAGCTTAGTATCCGGAGGGACTGAAGCTTTCTTT; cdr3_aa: CASSLVSGGTEAFF
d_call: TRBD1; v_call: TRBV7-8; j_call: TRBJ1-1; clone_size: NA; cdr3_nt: TGTGCCAGCAGCCGGACAGGGGGATGGGACACTGAAGCTTTCTTT; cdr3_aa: CASSRTGGWDTEAFF
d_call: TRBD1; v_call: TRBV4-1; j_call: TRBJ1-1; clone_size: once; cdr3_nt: TGCGCCAGCAGCCAGCTCGGGACAGGACACATGAACACTGAAGCTTTCTTT; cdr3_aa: CASSQLGTGHMNTEAFF
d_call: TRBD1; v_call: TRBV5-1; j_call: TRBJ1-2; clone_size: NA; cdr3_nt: TGCGCCAGCAGCTGGGGGACAGCCTTCGGAAACTATGGCTACACCTTC; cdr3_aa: CASSWGTAFGNYGYTF